This T cell receptor beta chain was identified in a study of blood T cell repertoires in COVID-19. This CDR3 spans 16 amino acids. Germline V gene lookup returns CDR1 SGHVS and CDR2 FNYEAQ. The V gene lost 3 bases and the J gene lost 7 bases, with 18 bases spanning the gap. Generated by immunoSEQ multiplex PCR, the TCRdb table keeps only in-frame clones and is missing some. This table holds a few hundred thousand clones, around 82% found once. The clonotype comes from a man under 40 with acute COVID-19. The V gene is TRBV7-6, the J gene TRBJ2-2; D uncertain. Source material: PBMCs or T cells enriched from blood (not recorded which). The CDR3 DNA reads TGTGCCAGCAGCTTGTCCACCGAGCGCAGTAACGGGGAGCTGTTTTTT. Encoded protein: CASSLSTERSNGELFF.